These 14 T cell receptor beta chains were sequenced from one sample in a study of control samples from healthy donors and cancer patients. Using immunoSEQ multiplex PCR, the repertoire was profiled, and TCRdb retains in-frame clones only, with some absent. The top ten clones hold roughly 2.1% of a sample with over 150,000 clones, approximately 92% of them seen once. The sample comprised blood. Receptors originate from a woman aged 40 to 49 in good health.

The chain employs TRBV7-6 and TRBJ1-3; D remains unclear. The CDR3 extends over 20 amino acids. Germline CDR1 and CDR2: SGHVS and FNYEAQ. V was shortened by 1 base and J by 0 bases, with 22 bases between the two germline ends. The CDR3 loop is CASSLDSGVDHRGSGNTIYF. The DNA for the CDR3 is TGTGCCAGCAGCTTAGATTCTGGTGTCGATCACCGCGGCTCTGGAAACACCATATATTTT.

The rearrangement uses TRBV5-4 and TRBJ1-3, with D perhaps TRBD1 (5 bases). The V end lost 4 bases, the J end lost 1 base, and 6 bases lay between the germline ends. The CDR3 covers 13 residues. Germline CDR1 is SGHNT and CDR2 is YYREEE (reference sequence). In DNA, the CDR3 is TGTGCCAGCAGCGGGGGATCTGGAAACACCATATATTTT. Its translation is CASSGGSGNTIYF.

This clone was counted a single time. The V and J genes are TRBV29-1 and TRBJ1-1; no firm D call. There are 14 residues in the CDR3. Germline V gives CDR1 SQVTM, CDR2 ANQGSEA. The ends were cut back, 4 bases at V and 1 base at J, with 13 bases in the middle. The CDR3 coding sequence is TGCAGCGTTGTTGCACCCCTACAGAACACTGAAGCTTTCTTT. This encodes CSVVAPLQNTEAFF.

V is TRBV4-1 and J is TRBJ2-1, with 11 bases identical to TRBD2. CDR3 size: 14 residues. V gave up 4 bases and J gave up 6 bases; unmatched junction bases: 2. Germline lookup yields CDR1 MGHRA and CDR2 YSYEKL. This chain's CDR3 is CASSLSGGANEQFF. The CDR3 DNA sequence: TGCGCCAGCAGCCTTAGCGGGGGGGCCAATGAGCAGTTCTTC.

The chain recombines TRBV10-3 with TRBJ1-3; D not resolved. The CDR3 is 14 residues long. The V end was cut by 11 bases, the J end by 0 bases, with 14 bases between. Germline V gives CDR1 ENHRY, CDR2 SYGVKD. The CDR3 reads CAVAGLLSGNTIYF. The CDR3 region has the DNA TGTGCCGTCGCCGGACTGCTCTCTGGAAACACCATATATTTT.

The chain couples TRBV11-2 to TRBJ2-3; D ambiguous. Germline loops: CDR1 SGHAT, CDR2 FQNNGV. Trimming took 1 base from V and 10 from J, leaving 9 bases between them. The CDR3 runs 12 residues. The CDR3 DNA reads TGTGCCAGCAGCTTAGGAAGGGTTGCGCAGTATTTT. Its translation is CASSLGRVAQYF.

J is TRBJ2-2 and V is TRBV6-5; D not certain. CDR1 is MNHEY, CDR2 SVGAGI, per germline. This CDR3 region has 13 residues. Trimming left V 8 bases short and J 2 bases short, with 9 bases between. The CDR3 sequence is CASVEGNTGELFF. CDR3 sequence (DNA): TGTGCCAGCGTGGAAGGTAACACCGGGGAGCTGTTTTTT.

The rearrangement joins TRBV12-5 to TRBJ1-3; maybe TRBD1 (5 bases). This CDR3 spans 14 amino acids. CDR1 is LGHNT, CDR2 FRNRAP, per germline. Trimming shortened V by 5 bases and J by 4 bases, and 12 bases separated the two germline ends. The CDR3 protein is CASGPQGPGNTIYF. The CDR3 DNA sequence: TGTGCTAGTGGTCCCCAGGGTCCGGGAAACACCATATATTTT. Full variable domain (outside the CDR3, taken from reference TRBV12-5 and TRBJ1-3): DARVTQTPRHKVTEMGQEVTMRCQPILGHNTVFWYRQTMMQGLELLAYFRNRAPLDDSGMPKDRFSAEMPDATLATLKIQPSEPRDSAVYFCASGPQGPGNTIYFGEGSWLTVV.

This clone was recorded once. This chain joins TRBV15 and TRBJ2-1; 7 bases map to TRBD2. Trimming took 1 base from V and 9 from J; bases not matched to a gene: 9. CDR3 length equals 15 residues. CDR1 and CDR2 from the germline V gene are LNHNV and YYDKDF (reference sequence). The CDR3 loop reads CATSRAGGGLGEQFF. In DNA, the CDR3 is TGTGCCACCAGCAGAGCGGGAGGTGGGTTAGGTGAGCAGTTCTTC.

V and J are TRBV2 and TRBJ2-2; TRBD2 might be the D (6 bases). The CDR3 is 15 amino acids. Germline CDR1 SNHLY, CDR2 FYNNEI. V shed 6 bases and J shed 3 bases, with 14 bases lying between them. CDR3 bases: TGTGCCAGCAGCTTCGGGACTTCGTACACCGGGGAGCTGTTTTTT. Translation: CASSFGTSYTGELFF.

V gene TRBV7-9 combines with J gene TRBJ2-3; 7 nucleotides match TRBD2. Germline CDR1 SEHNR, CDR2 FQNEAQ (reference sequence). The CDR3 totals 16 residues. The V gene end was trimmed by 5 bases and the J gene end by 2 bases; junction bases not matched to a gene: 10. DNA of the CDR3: TGTGCCAGCAGCCTAAACCCCGGGGGGAACACAGATACGCAGTATTTT. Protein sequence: CASSLNPGGNTDTQYF.

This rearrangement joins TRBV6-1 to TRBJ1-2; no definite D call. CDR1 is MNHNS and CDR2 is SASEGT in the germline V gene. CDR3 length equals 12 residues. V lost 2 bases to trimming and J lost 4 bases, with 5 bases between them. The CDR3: CASSELTYGYTF. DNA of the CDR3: TGTGCCAGCAGTGAATTGACCTATGGCTACACCTTC.

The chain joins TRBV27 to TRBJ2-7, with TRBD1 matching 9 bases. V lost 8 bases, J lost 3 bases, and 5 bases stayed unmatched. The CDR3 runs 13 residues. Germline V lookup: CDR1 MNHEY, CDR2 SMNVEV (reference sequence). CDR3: CASGVGQGYEQYF. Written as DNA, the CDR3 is TGTGCCAGCGGGGTGGGACAGGGCTACGAGCAGTACTTC.

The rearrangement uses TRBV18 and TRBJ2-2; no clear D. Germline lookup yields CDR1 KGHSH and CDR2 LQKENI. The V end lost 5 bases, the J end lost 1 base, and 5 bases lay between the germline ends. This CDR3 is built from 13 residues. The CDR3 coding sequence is TGTGCCAGCTCATACCAGAACACCGGGGAGCTGTTTTTT. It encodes CASSYQNTGELFF.